Presented here are 21 T cell receptor beta chains from one specimen sequenced in a study of cytomegalovirus exposure and HLA in healthy donors. The study ran its PCR with 60 Vbeta and 13 Jbeta primers. Repertoires were generated with immunoSEQ multiplex PCR, while TCRdb's copy carries only in-frame clones and drops some. The sample contains approximately 130,000 clones, approximately 64% of which appear only once. The sequencing input was PBMCs. All receptors come from a woman aged 40 to 50 in good health and CMV-seronegative.

This clone was counted between two and nine times. The chain carries TRBV7-3 and TRBJ2-5, with D perhaps TRBD2 (7 bases). CDR3 length equals 13 residues. Germline lookup yields CDR1 SGHTA and CDR2 FQGTGA. V was clipped by 4 bases and J by 7 bases, with 13 bases between them. CDR3 bases: TGTGCCAGCAGCTCGCGGGGGCAGGGGACCCAGTACTTC. As protein: CASSSRGQGTQYF.

V and J are TRBV4-1 and TRBJ2-5; TRBD1 might be the D (6 bases). V lost 0 bases to trimming and J lost 7 bases, with 9 bases between them. The CDR3 length is 13 residues. Germline CDR1 reads MGHRA; CDR2 reads YSYEKL. CDR3: CASSQDRGWTQYF. The CDR3 DNA follows: TGCGCCAGCAGCCAAGATAGGGGGTGGACCCAGTACTTC.

The rearrangement uses TRBV5-4 and TRBJ1-5; D call uncertain. Trimming cost V 0 bases and J 10 bases, with 11 bases left between them. Germline-derived CDR1 and CDR2 are SGHNT and YYREEE (reference sequence). This CDR3 has 13 amino acids. The CDR3 loop is CASSLDRGPPQHF. CDR3 DNA sequence: TGTGCCAGCAGCTTGGATCGAGGTCCCCCCCAGCATTTT.

The gene calls are TRBV5-1 and TRBJ1-6; a weak D match, TRBD1 (5 bases). CDR1 is SGHRS, CDR2 YFSETQ, per germline. V was shortened by 7 bases and J by 8 bases, with 16 bases between the two germline ends. This CDR3 region has 14 residues. CDR3 sequence: CASSPGQGDSPLHF. The CDR3 DNA sequence: TGCGCCAGCTCCCCTGGGCAGGGCGATTCACCCCTCCACTTT.

The chain joins TRBV27 to TRBJ2-1, with 9 bases fitting TRBD1. Germline CDR1 is MNHEY and CDR2 is SMNVEV (reference sequence). The CDR3 spans 17 residues. Trimming at V came to 2 bases and at J to 4 bases, leaving 9 bases not matched to a gene. The CDR3 sequence: CASSLRSGTGTYNEQFF. The CDR3 nucleotides read TGTGCCAGCAGTTTAAGATCCGGGACAGGGACGTACAATGAGCAGTTCTTC.

This clone was seen a single time. The V call is TRBV6-6, the J call TRBJ2-3, with unresolved D. With 7 bases removed from V and 6 bases from J, the gap between germline ends came to 8 bases. Germline values: CDR1 MNHNY, CDR2 SVGAGI (reference sequence). The CDR3 is 11 residues long. CDR3 region: CASMLSDTQYF. In nucleotides, the CDR3 is TGTGCCAGCATGCTATCGGATACGCAGTATTTT.

The chain links TRBV6-4 to TRBJ1-1, with 7 bases lining up with TRBD1. CDR1 and CDR2 from the germline V gene are MRHNA and SNTAGT. Germline trimming cut 8 bases from V and 2 bases from J; bases unmatched to any gene: 11. This CDR3 spans 15 amino acids. CDR3 region: CASRTGDSSNTEAFF. Written as DNA, the CDR3 is TGTGCCAGCCGAACGGGGGACAGCAGTAACACTGAAGCTTTCTTT.

In its sample, this clone was seen a few times. CDR3 sequence reads: CASTITGVDSPLHF. The DNA of the CDR3 is TGTGCCAGCACTATAACAGGGGTCGATTCACCCCTCCACTTT. The rearrangement joins TRBV6-4 to TRBJ1-6, with 7 bases that match TRBD1. This CDR3 is 14 amino acids long. The germline V gene has CDR1 MRHNA and CDR2 SNTAGT. The V segment lost 7 bases and the J segment 8 bases; nucleotides outside the gene matches: 8.

CDR3 sequence (DNA): TGTGCCAGCAGCTTAGGTAGGGGACTTACAAATGAGCAGTTCTTC. Protein sequence: CASSLGRGLTNEQFF. This chain connects TRBV5-4 to TRBJ2-1, with D tentatively TRBD2 (6 bases). With 2 bases removed from V and 7 bases from J, the gap between germline ends came to 16 bases. The CDR3 runs to 15 residues. Germline CDR1 SGHNT, CDR2 YYREEE (reference sequence).

The chain combines TRBV7-3 with TRBJ2-3; D call uncertain. The CDR3 spans 15 residues. The germline gives CDR1 SGHTA, CDR2 FQGTGA. The V and J ends lost 5 bases and 0 bases respectively, with 12 bases between them. The chain's CDR3 is CASSPSAQSTDTQYF. The CDR3 DNA reads TGTGCCAGCAGCCCCTCAGCGCAGAGCACAGATACGCAGTATTTT. Full variable domain (rest looked up from reference TRBV7-3 and TRBJ2-3): GAGVSQTPSNKVTEKGKYVELRCDPISGHTALYWYRQSLGQGPEFLIYFQGTGAADDSGLPNDRFFAVRPEGSVSTLKIQRTERGDSAVYLCASSPSAQSTDTQYFGPGTRLTVL.

The J gene is TRBJ2-7, the V gene TRBV5-4; 9 nucleotides line up with TRBD1. CDR3 length equals 16 residues. Germline V gene lookup returns CDR1 SGHNT and CDR2 YYREEE (reference sequence). Germline trimming cut 2 bases from V and 1 base from J; bases unmatched to any gene: 7. Written as DNA, the CDR3 is TGTGCCAGCAGCTTTGGGACAGGGTTTACTTCCTACGAGCAGTACTTC. This encodes CASSFGTGFTSYEQYF.

Here the CDR3 reads CASRGQGGLGEQYF. CDR3 nucleotides: TGTGCCAGCAGGGGACAGGGGGGTCTCGGCGAGCAGTACTTC. This chain joins TRBV6-1 and TRBJ2-7; TRBD1 matches 11 bases. V shed 6 bases and J 6 bases; nucleotides not matched to a gene: 7. Germline assignment: CDR1 MNHNS and CDR2 SASEGT. The CDR3 is 14 residues long.

The chain joins TRBV5-6 to TRBJ1-5, with D uncertain. V was trimmed by 3 bases and J by 6 bases, leaving 16 bases between them. The CDR3 is 15 residues long. Per germline, CDR1 SGHDT and CDR2 YYEEEE. Here the CDR3 DNA reads TGTGCCAGCAGCTCTGGACCGGGAGCAGGTCAGCCCCAGCATTTT. As protein: CASSSGPGAGQPQHF.

The rearrangement links TRBV4-1 to TRBJ1-6; 8 positions match TRBD1. Trimming cost V 0 bases and J 7 bases; bases outside gene matches: 2. CDR1 is MGHRA, CDR2 YSYEKL, per germline. This CDR3 is 15 amino acids long. The CDR3 protein is CASSQDQGANSPLHF. The CDR3 DNA follows: TGCGCCAGCAGCCAAGATCAGGGGGCGAATTCACCCCTCCACTTT.

This chain connects TRBV19 to TRBJ2-1; perhaps TRBD1 as D (6 bases). Trimming left V 7 bases short and J 4 bases short, with 20 bases between. Germline V gene sequence: CDR1 LNHDA, CDR2 SQIVND (reference sequence). The CDR3 sequence is 16 residues long. The CDR3, as DNA: TGTGCCAGTACCATAGGGGGACAAAATCCATACAATGAGCAGTTCTTC. Its translation: CASTIGGQNPYNEQFF.

The chain couples TRBV27 to TRBJ2-3; 10 bases are a match to TRBD1. The CDR3 extends over 16 amino acids. Trimming cost V 5 bases and J 2 bases; bases outside gene matches: 7. Germline CDR1 and CDR2: MNHEY and SMNVEV (reference sequence). This CDR3 is CASSPLGTGDTDTQYF. CDR3 nucleotide sequence: TGTGCCAGCAGTCCCTTGGGGACAGGGGACACAGATACGCAGTATTTT.

The chain recombines TRBV19 with TRBJ1-1; no firm D call. The V gene's germline CDR1 is LNHDA and CDR2 SQIVND (reference sequence). V lost 2 bases and J lost 4, with 11 bases in between. The CDR3 extends over 14 amino acids. CDR3 sequence: CASSIFSESTEAFF. DNA for the CDR3: TGTGCCAGTAGTATATTCTCGGAGAGCACTGAAGCTTTCTTT.

This clone was detected only a few times. CDR3 in DNA: TGTGCCAGCGGTTACAGGGGGCAGGGCTACACCTTC. Protein sequence: CASGYRGQGYTF. V is TRBV7-9 and J is TRBJ1-2; 9 bases are a match to TRBD1. V shed 8 bases, J shed 8 bases, and the junction held 6 bases outside the gene matches. This CDR3 region has 12 residues. The germline CDR1 and CDR2 sequences are SEHNR and FQNEAQ (reference sequence).

The gene calls are TRBV6-4 and TRBJ2-3; 7 nucleotides align to TRBD1. The V gene's germline CDR1 is MRHNA and CDR2 SNTAGT. The CDR3 is 13 residues long. Trimming removed 5 bases from V and 4 bases from J; junction bases left unmatched: 3. The CDR3 is CASSTGAADTQYF. The CDR3 DNA reads TGTGCCAGCAGTACAGGGGCTGCAGATACGCAGTATTTT.

The gene calls are TRBV4-1 and TRBJ2-3, with 9 bases matching TRBD2. With V trimmed by 0 bases and J by 0 bases, 1 base remained unmatched. Germline lookup yields CDR1 MGHRA and CDR2 YSYEKL. The CDR3 sequence is 16 residues long. CDR3 protein: CASSQDSGGSTDTQYF. In DNA, the CDR3 is TGCGCCAGCAGCCAAGATAGCGGGGGCAGCACAGATACGCAGTATTTT.

This chain joins TRBV5-1 and TRBJ1-6, with TRBD1 identical over 8 bases. This CDR3 has 17 amino acids. With V trimmed by 4 bases and J by 0 bases, 6 bases remained unmatched. Per the germline V gene, CDR1 is SGHRS and CDR2 is YFSETQ. CDR3 loop: CASSAGQASSYNSPLHF. The CDR3 nucleotides are TGCGCCAGCAGCGCGGGACAGGCTAGCTCCTATAATTCACCCCTCCACTTT.